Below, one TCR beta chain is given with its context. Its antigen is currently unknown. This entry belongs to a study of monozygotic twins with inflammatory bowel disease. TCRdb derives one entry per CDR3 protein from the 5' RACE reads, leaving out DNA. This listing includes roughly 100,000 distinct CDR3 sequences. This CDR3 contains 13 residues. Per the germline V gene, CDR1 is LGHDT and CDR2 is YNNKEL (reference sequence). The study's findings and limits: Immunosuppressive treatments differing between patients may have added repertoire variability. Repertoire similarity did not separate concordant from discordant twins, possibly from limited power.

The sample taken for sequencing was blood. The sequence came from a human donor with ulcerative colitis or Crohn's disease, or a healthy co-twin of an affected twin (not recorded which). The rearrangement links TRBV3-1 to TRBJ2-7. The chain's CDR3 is CASSQGPYYEQYF.